Each of the 28 T cell receptor beta chains below was sequenced from the same sample in a study of blood T cell repertoires in COVID-19. TCRdb keeps only in-frame clones here, not all; method: immunoSEQ multiplex PCR. The sample has about 140,000 clones, about four fifths seen once. The sequenced material came from peripheral blood. Source of these receptors: a man older than 75 with acute or convalescent COVID-19.

This clone has a handful of counts. The V gene is TRBV7-6, the J gene TRBJ2-1; D is possibly TRBD1 (5 bases). The CDR3 consists of 16 residues. V was shortened by 0 bases and J by 9 bases, with 18 bases between the two germline ends. Germline V CDR1 and CDR2: SGHVS, FNYEAQ. CDR3 sequence reads: CASSLAHTRGRGEQFF. The CDR3 nucleotides are TGTGCCAGCAGCTTAGCGCACACCCGAGGAAGGGGTGAGCAGTTCTTC. Complete variable domain (other parts from reference TRBV7-6 and TRBJ2-1): GAGVSQSPRYKVTKRGQDVALRCDPISGHVSLYWYRQALGQGPEFLTYFNYEAQQDKSGLPNDRFSAERPEGSISTLTIQRTEQRDSAMYRCASSLAHTRGRGEQFFGPGTRLTVL.

The rearrangement joins TRBV4-3 to TRBJ1-4; D is uncertain. V lost 0 bases and J 8 bases, leaving 10 bases between the germline ends. The CDR3 contains 14 residues. From germline, CDR1 is LGHNA and CDR2 YSLEER. CDR3 sequence: CASSQDHRTEKLFF. The DNA for the CDR3 is TGCGCCAGCAGCCAAGATCATCGCACAGAAAAACTGTTTTTT.

V gene TRBV28 combines with J gene TRBJ1-2; 8 bases are shared with TRBD1. Trimming at V came to 4 bases and at J to 8 bases, leaving 12 bases not matched to a gene. This CDR3 is built from 15 residues. From germline, CDR1 is MDHEN and CDR2 SYDVKM. Here the CDR3 DNA reads TGTGCCAGCAGTTACCGGAGGACAGGGACTTGGGGCTACACCTTC. Its protein is CASSYRRTGTWGYTF.

The chain joins TRBV5-1 to TRBJ2-2; tentatively, D is TRBD2 (6 bases). CDR3 length: 16 residues. Germline lookup yields CDR1 SGHRS and CDR2 YFSETQ. V lost 4 bases and J lost 7, with 20 bases in between. CDR3 bases: TGCGCCAGCAGCCCTGGAGGGGCTAAGAGACTCGGGGAGCTGTTTTTT. Translated, it gives CASSPGGAKRLGELFF.

This chain joins TRBV2 and TRBJ2-7; D is possibly TRBD1 (6 bases). Germline-derived CDR1 and CDR2 are SNHLY and FYNNEI. V lost 6 bases and J lost 6, with 15 bases in between. The CDR3 loop spans 13 amino acids. The CDR3 coding sequence is TGTGCCAGCAGCCAAAACAGGGATAGCGAGCAGTACTTC. It codes for CASSQNRDSEQYF. The entire variable domain, with the rest obtained from reference TRBV2 and TRBJ2-7, is as follows: EPEVTQTPSHQVTQMGQEVILRCVPISNHLYFYWYRQILGQKVEFLVSFYNNEISEKSEIFDDQFSVERPDGSNFTLKIRSTKLEDSAMYFCASSQNRDSEQYFGPGTRLTVT.

This clone turned up a few times. The chain has TRBV19 and TRBJ2-7, with 12 bases fitting TRBD1. The V gene end was trimmed by 5 bases and the J gene end by 4 bases; junction bases not matched to a gene: 9. The germline CDR1 and CDR2 sequences are LNHDA and SQIVND (reference sequence). The CDR3 is 16 residues long. The CDR3 region has the DNA TGTGCCAGTAGTCGCGACCGGGACAGGGGGCTTTACGAGCAGTACTTC. It is translated as CASSRDRDRGLYEQYF.

This chain joins TRBV29-1 and TRBJ2-1, with TRBD1 matching over 7 bases. The V gene's germline CDR1 is SQVTM and CDR2 ANQGSEA. The CDR3 has 13 amino acids. The V and J ends lost 7 bases and 4 bases, in that order; junction bases with no gene match: 7. The CDR3 DNA sequence: TGCAGCGCTTCGGGACAGTCTTACAATGAGCAGTTCTTC. This translates into CSASGQSYNEQFF.

The J gene is TRBJ2-3, the V gene TRBV18, with TRBD2 matching 13 bases. V lost 3 bases and J lost 3; bases outside the gene matches: 9. This CDR3 contains 18 residues. Germline V gene data show CDR1 as KGHSH and CDR2 as LQKENI. The CDR3 loop reads CASSPPQGLAGWTDTQYF. For the CDR3, the DNA is TGTGCCAGCTCACCCCCCCAGGGACTAGCGGGGTGGACAGATACGCAGTATTTT. Full variable domain (remainder filled in from reference TRBV18 and TRBJ2-3): NAGVMQNPRHLVRRRGQEARLRCSPMKGHSHVYWYRQLPEEGLKFMVYLQKENIIDESGMPKERFSAEFPKEGPSILRIQQVVRGDSAAYFCASSPPQGLAGWTDTQYFGPGTRLTVL.

This chain links TRBV6-6 with TRBJ1-2, with a tentative D call TRBD1 (5 bases). Germline assignment: CDR1 MNHNY and CDR2 SVGAGI (reference sequence). CDR3 size: 13 residues. V dropped 4 bases and J dropped 5 bases, with 11 bases sitting between them. The CDR3 sequence is CASSSQGLYGYTF. CDR3 sequence (DNA): TGTGCCAGCAGTTCTCAGGGTCTATATGGCTACACCTTC.

The V and J genes are TRBV4-2 and TRBJ1-2; D is ambiguous. This CDR3 is built from 13 residues. Between the trimmed V and J ends, which lost 10 bases and 4 bases, there was a span of 16 bases. The germline V gene encodes CDR1 LGHNA and CDR2 YNFKEQ. The CDR3 DNA reads as TGTGCCACCGGGTCTAGTTCGGCCTATGGCTACACCTTC. Translating gives CATGSSSAYGYTF.

The rearrangement links TRBV12-3 or TRBV12-4 to TRBJ2-1, with a tentative D call TRBD2 (5 bases). CDR3 length: 12 amino acids. V lost 5 bases, J lost 4 bases, and 6 bases lay in between. DNA of the CDR3: TGTGCCAGCAGTACGGGATACAATGAGCAGTTCTTC. Residues: CASSTGYNEQFF.

The chain uses TRBV7-2 and TRBJ2-3; D gene unclear. Germline CDR1 and CDR2: SGHTA and FQGNSA. Trimming removed 0 bases at V and 3 bases at J, with 4 bases between. This CDR3 spans 13 amino acids. CDR3 sequence (DNA): TGTGCCAGCAGCTTAGCTATAACAGATACGCAGTATTTT. Protein product: CASSLAITDTQYF.

The chain couples TRBV7-3 to TRBJ2-3; D is possibly TRBD1 (6 bases). Deletions cut 4 bases from V and 5 bases from J, with 16 bases between. The CDR3 loop spans 15 amino acids. The germline V gene has CDR1 SGHTA and CDR2 FQGTGA. CDR3 DNA sequence: TGTGCCAGCAGCTCCTCCTGGCTACAGGGAGATACGCAGTATTTT. It translates to CASSSSWLQGDTQYF.

The chain carries TRBV24-1 and TRBJ1-4, with TRBD1 matching 11 bases. V lost 6 bases to trimming and J lost 4 bases; unmatched junction nucleotides: 9. CDR3 length: 17 amino acids. Germline lookup yields CDR1 KGHDR and CDR2 SFDVKD. The CDR3 reads CATSTGTGGLYNEKLFF. The CDR3 DNA is TGTGCCACCAGTACCGGGACAGGGGGGCTCTATAATGAAAAACTGTTTTTT.

The chain carries TRBV7-2 and TRBJ1-2; D not resolved. Germline V CDR1 and CDR2: SGHTA, FQGNSA. V shed 4 bases and J shed 4 bases, with 13 bases lying between them. The CDR3 totals 14 residues. CDR3 bases: TGTGCCAGCAGCTCAGATACGAAGTCCTATGGCTACACCTTC. Translation: CASSSDTKSYGYTF. Based on the CDR3 plus reference TRBV7-2 and TRBJ1-2, the full variable domain is GAGVSQSPSNKVTEKGKDVELRCDPISGHTALYWYRQSLGQGLEFLIYFQGNSAPDKSGLPSDRFSAERTGGSVSTLTIQRTQQEDSAVYLCASSSDTKSYGYTFGSGTRLTVV.

The CDR3 coding sequence is TGTGCCAGCAGCTTAAGGCCCGGGGGTTCCCTCTCTGGAAACACCATATATTTT. Its protein product is CASSLRPGGSLSGNTIYF. The J gene is TRBJ1-3, the V gene TRBV7-2; tentative D call: TRBD1 (5 bases). Trimming stripped 2 bases from V and 0 bases from J, with 17 bases between. Germline CDR1 and CDR2: SGHTA and FQGNSA. The CDR3 is 18 amino acids.

V is TRBV28 and J is TRBJ1-1; possible D gene TRBD1, 6 bases. The CDR3 has 13 residues. Trimming cost V 7 bases and J 7 bases, with 16 bases left between them. Germline V gene lookup returns CDR1 MDHEN and CDR2 SYDVKM. The CDR3 loop reads CASIVQRGREAFF. The CDR3 bases are TGTGCCAGCATTGTCCAGCGGGGGCGTGAAGCTTTCTTT. Drawing the rest from reference TRBV28 and TRBJ1-1, the complete variable domain is DVKVTQSSRYLVKRTGEKVFLECVQDMDHENMFWYRQDPGLGLRLIYFSYDVKMKEKGDIPEGYSVSREKKERFSLILESASTNQTSMYLCASIVQRGREAFFGQGTRLTVV.

The chain is built from TRBV11-2 and TRBJ2-1; no firm D call. The V gene's germline CDR1 is SGHAT and CDR2 FQNNGV. Between the trimmed V and J ends, which lost 4 bases and 8 bases, there was a span of 6 bases. There are 11 residues in the CDR3. The CDR3 region is CASSSEHEQFF. CDR3 nucleotide sequence: TGTGCCAGCAGCTCCGAGCATGAGCAGTTCTTC.

The J gene is TRBJ1-5, the V gene TRBV7-9; TRBD1 might be the D (5 bases). The V end was cut by 5 bases, the J end by 4 bases, with 6 bases between. The germline V gene has CDR1 SEHNR and CDR2 FQNEAQ (reference sequence). This CDR3 comprises 12 residues. CDR3 protein: CASSTGNQPQHF. In nucleotides, the CDR3 is TGTGCCAGCAGCACAGGAAATCAGCCCCAGCATTTT.

The rearrangement links TRBV5-1 to TRBJ2-5; 8 bases align to TRBD2. The CDR3 spans 16 residues. From germline, CDR1 is SGHRS and CDR2 YFSETQ. V was pared by 2 bases and J by 4 bases, with 10 bases of the junction left unmatched. This chain's CDR3 is CASSLSGGARGETQYF. The CDR3 DNA is TGCGCCAGCAGCTTATCGGGAGGGGCGCGGGGAGAGACCCAGTACTTC.

The chain carries TRBV12-3 or TRBV12-4 and TRBJ2-2; D gene unclear. V dropped 6 bases and J dropped 6 bases, with 11 bases sitting between them. The CDR3 has 13 amino acids. CDR3 loop: CASSLSGPGELFF. The CDR3 DNA follows: TGTGCCAGCAGCCTCAGTGGCCCCGGGGAGCTGTTTTTT.

This sequence joins TRBV15 and TRBJ1-6; 10 bases agree with TRBD1. Germline V gene sequence: CDR1 LNHNV, CDR2 YYDKDF (reference sequence). V trimming: 1 base; J trimming: 9 bases; junction bases outside the gene matches: 3. CDR3 length: 15 amino acids. CDR3 DNA: TGTGCCACCAGCAGAGGACAGGGGGCAGGTTCACCCCTCCACTTT. It translates to CATSRGQGAGSPLHF.

The rearrangement joins TRBV19 to TRBJ1-1; no firm D call. Germline lookup yields CDR1 LNHDA and CDR2 SQIVND (reference sequence). V lost 6 bases to trimming and J lost 2 bases, with 13 bases between them. This CDR3 has 14 residues. The chain's CDR3 is CASSHTPQNTEAFF. For the CDR3, the DNA is TGTGCCAGTAGCCACACCCCGCAAAACACTGAAGCTTTCTTT.

The CDR3 DNA reads as TGTGCCAGCAGCGTAGAAGGGACAGGAAGAAACACCATATATTTT. Translated, it gives CASSVEGTGRNTIYF. This chain uses TRBV9 with TRBJ1-3; 8 bases are shared with TRBD1. Germline lookup yields CDR1 SGDLS and CDR2 YYNGEE. This CDR3 has 15 amino acids. Trimming removed 0 bases from V and 5 bases from J; junction bases left unmatched: 4.

This clone showed up many times. Here the CDR3 reads CASSLEARAIYSNQPQHF. CDR3 bases: TGTGCCAGCAGCTTAGAGGCCAGGGCCATCTATAGCAATCAGCCCCAGCATTTT. V gene TRBV7-2 combines with J gene TRBJ1-5; D perhaps matches TRBD1 (5 bases). Trimming shortened V by 1 base and J by 0 bases, and 16 bases separated the two germline ends. Germline CDR1 and CDR2: SGHTA and FQGNSA. The CDR3 length is 18 residues.

The sample holds a few counts of this clone. The chain joins TRBV7-6 to TRBJ1-6; 8 nucleotides agree with TRBD1. Germline values: CDR1 SGHVS, CDR2 FNYEAQ. CDR3 length: 16 residues. The J segment lost 10 bases and the V segment lost 0 bases, leaving 8 bases of the junction unmatched. The CDR3 DNA reads TGTGCCAGCAGCTTAGCACAACAGGGGGTCAACTCACCCCTCCACTTT. Protein: CASSLAQQGVNSPLHF.

The rearrangement uses TRBV6-5 and TRBJ2-5; TRBD1 agrees at 7 bases. V lost 5 bases and J lost 4; bases outside the gene matches: 10. Germline loops: CDR1 MNHEY, CDR2 SVGAGI. This CDR3 is built from 15 residues. CDR3 sequence: CASSPQRQGGETQYF. The DNA for the CDR3 is TGTGCCAGCAGTCCCCAAAGACAGGGCGGAGAGACCCAGTACTTC.

A few counts support this clone. V usage is TRBV6-2 or TRBV6-3 and J usage is TRBJ1-5, with D hard to call. This CDR3 contains 13 residues. Germline values: CDR1 MNHEY, CDR2 SVGEGT. Trimming shortened V by 2 bases and J by 3 bases, and 5 bases separated the two germline ends. The CDR3 sequence: CASSYPYNQPQHF. CDR3 sequence (DNA): TGTGCCAGCAGTTACCCCTACAATCAGCCCCAGCATTTT.